This T cell receptor beta chain was sequenced during a study of beta chain features in type 1 diabetes. Trimming at V came to 6 bases and at J to 5 bases, leaving 8 bases not matched to a gene. CDR3 length: 15 residues. The germline V gene has CDR1 SQVTM and CDR2 ANQGSEA. Regarding the study as a whole: TCRB CDR3s from Type 1 diabetes patients were moderately but significantly shorter in all four CD4+ subsets.

Using CD45RO/CCR7/CD25/CD127/CD95/CD27, CD4+ naive, central memory, regulatory and stem cell-like memory cells were sorted. Notes on this clone: Its matching antigen is unknown.

The authors reverse transcribed all of the isolated RNA, so sequencing captured expressed TCRB transcripts. Sequencing was performed with immunoSEQ multiplex PCR; in TCRdb, only in-frame clones are kept and a portion is missing. The profile covers more than 250,000 clones, with around 20% appearing a single time and 0.028% taken by the ten largest. Sequencing was performed on naive CD4+ T cells from blood. The clonotype comes from a woman between 35 and 50 years old with type 1 diabetes. The chain combines TRBV29-1 with TRBJ2-5, with TRBD2 identical over 14 bases. CDR3 coding DNA: TGCAGCGTCCTCGGACTAGCGGGAGGTGGGGAGACCCAGTACTTC. It specifies CSVLGLAGGGETQYF.